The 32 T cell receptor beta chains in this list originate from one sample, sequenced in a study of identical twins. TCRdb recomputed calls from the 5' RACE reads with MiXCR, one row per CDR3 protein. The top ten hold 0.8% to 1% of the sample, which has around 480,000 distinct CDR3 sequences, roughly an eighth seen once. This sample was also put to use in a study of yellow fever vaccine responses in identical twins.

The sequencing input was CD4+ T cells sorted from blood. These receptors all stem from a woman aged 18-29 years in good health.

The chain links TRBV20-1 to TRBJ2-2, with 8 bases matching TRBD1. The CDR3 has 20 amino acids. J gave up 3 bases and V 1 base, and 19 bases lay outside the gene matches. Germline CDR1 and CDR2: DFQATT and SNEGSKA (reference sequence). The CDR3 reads CSARGYPNPDRGTDTGELFF. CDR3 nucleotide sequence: TGCAGTGCTAGAGGGTATCCAAATCCCGACAGGGGTACGGACACCGGGGAGCTGTTTTTT.

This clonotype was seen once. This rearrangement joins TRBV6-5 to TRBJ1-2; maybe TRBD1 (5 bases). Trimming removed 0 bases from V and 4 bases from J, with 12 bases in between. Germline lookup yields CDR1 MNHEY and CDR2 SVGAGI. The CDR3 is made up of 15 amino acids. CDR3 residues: CASSYSSRGGYGYTF. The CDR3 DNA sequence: TGTGCCAGCAGTTACTCGAGTCGGGGGGGCTATGGCTACACCTTC.

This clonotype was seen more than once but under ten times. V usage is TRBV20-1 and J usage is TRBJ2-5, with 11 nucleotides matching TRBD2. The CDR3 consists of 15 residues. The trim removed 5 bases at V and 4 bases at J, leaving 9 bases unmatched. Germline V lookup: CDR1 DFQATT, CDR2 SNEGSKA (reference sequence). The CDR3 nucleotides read TGCAGTGCTGGAATAGCGGGGGGGTCCGGAGAGACCCAGTACTTC. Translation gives CSAGIAGGSGETQYF.

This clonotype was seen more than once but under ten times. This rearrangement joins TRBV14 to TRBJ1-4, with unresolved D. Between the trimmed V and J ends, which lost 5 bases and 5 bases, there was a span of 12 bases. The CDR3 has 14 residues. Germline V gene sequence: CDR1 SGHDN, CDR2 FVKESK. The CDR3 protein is CASSLGDFNEKLFF. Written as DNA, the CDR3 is TGTGCCAGCAGCTTGGGAGACTTCAATGAAAAACTGTTTTTT.

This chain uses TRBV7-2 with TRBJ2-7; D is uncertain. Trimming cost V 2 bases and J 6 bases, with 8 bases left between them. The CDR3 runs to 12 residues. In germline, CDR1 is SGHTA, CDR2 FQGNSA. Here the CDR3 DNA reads TGTGCCAGCAGCTTAACCAGAGGCGAGCAGTACTTC. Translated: CASSLTRGEQYF.

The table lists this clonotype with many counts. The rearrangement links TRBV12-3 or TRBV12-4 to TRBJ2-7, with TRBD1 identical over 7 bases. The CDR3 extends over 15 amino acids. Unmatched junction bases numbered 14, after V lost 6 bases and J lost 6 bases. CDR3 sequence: CASSQPRQGWSEQYF. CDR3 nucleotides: TGTGCCAGCAGCCAACCCCGACAGGGTTGGAGCGAGCAGTACTTC.

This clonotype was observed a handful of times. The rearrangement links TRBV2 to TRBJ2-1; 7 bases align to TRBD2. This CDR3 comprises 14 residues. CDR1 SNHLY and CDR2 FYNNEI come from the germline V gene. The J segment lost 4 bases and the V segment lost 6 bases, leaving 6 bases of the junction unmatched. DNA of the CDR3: TGTGCCAGCAGGCCGGGACTAACTTACAATGAGCAGTTCTTC. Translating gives CASRPGLTYNEQFF. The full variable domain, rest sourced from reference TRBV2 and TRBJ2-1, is EPEVTQTPSHQVTQMGQEVILRCVPISNHLYFYWYRQILGQKVEFLVSFYNNEISEKSEIFDDQFSVERPDGSNFTLKIRSTKLEDSAMYFCASRPGLTYNEQFFGPGTRLTVL.

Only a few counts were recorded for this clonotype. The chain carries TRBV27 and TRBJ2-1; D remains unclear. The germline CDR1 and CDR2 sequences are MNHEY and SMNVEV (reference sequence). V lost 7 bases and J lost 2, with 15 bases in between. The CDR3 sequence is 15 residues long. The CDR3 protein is CASIEGFLTYNEQFF. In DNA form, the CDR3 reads TGTGCCAGCATTGAAGGGTTCCTCACCTACAATGAGCAGTTCTTC.

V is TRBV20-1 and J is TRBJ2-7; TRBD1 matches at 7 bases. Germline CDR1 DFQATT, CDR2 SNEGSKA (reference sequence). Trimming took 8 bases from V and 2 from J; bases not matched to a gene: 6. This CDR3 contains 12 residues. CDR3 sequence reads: CSPRQGTYEQYF. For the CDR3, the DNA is TGCAGTCCGCGACAGGGAACCTACGAGCAGTACTTC.

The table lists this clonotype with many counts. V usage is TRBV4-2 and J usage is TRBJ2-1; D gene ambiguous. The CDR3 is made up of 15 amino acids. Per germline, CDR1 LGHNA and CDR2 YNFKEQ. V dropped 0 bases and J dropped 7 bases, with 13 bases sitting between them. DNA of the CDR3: TGTGCCAGCAGCCAAGATCGACTTCCCGGTAATGAGCAGTTCTTC. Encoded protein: CASSQDRLPGNEQFF.

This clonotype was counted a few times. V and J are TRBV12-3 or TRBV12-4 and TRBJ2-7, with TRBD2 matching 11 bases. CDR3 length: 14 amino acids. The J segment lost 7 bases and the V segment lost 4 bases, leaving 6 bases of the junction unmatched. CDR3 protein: CASSYTSGSGEQYF. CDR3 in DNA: TGTGCCAGCAGTTACACTAGCGGGAGCGGTGAGCAGTACTTC.

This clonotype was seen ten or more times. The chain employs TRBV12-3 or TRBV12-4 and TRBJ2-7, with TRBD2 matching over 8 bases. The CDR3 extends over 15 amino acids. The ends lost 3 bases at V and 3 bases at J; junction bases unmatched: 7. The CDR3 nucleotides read TGTGCCAGCAGTTTTTCGGGGGGGACACACTACGAGCAGTACTTC. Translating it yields CASSFSGGTHYEQYF.

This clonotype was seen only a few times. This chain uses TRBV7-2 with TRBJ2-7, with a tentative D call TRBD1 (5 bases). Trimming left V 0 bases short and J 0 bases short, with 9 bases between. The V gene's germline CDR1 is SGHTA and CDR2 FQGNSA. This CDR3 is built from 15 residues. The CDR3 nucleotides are TGTGCCAGCAGCTTAGCTCTGGACACCTCCTACGAGCAGTACTTC. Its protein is CASSLALDTSYEQYF.

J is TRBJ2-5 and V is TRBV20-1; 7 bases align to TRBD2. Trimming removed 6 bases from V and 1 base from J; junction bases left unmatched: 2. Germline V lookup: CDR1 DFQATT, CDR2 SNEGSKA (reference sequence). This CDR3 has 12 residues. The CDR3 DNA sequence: TGCAGTGCCGGGACTACCCAAGAGACCCAGTACTTC. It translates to CSAGTTQETQYF.

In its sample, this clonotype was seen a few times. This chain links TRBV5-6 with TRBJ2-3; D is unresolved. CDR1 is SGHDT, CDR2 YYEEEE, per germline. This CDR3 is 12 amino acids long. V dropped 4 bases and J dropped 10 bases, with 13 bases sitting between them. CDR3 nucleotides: TGTGCCAGCAGCCTGGCAGCTGGAGCGCAGTATTTT. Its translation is CASSLAAGAQYF.

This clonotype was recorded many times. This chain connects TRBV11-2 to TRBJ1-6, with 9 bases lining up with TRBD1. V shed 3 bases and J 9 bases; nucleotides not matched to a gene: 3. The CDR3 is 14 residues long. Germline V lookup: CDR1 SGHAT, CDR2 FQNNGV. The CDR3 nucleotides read TGTGCCAGCAGCTTGGGGACAGGGAGTTCACCCCTCCACTTT. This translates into CASSLGTGSSPLHF. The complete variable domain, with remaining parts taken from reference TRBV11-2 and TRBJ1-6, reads EAGVAQSPRYKIIEKRQSVAFWCNPISGHATLYWYQQILGQGPKLLIQFQNNGVVDDSQLPKDRFSAERLKGVDSTLKIQPAKLEDSAVYLCASSLGTGSSPLHFGNGTRLTVT.

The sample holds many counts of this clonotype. Here the CDR3 reads CASSPTGTEAFF. In DNA, the CDR3 is TGTGCCAGCAGTCCTACGGGGACTGAAGCTTTCTTT. The chain is built from TRBV12-3 or TRBV12-4 and TRBJ1-1, with D uncertain. The CDR3 covers 12 residues. Between the trimmed V and J ends, which lost 5 bases and 5 bases, there was a span of 9 bases.

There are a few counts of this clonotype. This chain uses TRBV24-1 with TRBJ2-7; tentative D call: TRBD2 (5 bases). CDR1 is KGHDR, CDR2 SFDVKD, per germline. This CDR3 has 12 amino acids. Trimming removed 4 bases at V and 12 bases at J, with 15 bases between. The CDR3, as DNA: TGTGCCACCAGTGACCTCGGGATTTTAAGGTACTTC. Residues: CATSDLGILRYF.

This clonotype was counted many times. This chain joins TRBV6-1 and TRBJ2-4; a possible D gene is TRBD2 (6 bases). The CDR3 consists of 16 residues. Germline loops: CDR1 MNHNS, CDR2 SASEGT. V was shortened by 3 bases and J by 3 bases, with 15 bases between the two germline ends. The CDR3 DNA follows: TGTGCCAGCAGTGATGTTAGCGGAGGCCTCAAAAACATTCAGTACTTC. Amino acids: CASSDVSGGLKNIQYF.

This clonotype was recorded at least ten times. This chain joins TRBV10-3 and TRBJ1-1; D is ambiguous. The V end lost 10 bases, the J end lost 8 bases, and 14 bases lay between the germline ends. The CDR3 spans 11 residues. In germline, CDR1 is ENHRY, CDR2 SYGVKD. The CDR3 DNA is TGTGCCACTGTACACGAGACAGAAGCTTTCTTT. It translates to CATVHETEAFF.

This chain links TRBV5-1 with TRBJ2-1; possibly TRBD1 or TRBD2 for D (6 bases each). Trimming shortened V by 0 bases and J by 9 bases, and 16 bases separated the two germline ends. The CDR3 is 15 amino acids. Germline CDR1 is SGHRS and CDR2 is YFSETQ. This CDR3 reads CASSLAGATAGEQFF. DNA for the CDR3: TGCGCCAGCAGCTTGGCGGGGGCAACTGCGGGTGAGCAGTTCTTC. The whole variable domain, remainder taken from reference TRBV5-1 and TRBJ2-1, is KAGVTQTPRYLIKTRGQQVTLSCSPISGHRSVSWYQQTPGQGLQFLFEYFSETQRNKGNFPGRFSGRQFSNSRSEMNVSTLELGDSALYLCASSLAGATAGEQFFGPGTRLTVL.

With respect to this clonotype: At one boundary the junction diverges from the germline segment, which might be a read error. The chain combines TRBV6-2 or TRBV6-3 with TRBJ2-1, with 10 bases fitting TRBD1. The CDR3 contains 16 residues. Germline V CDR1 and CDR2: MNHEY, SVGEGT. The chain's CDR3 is CASSKHLTGGYTEQFF. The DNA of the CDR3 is TGTGCCAGCAGTAAACACCTGACAGGGGGCTACACTGAGCAGTTCTTC.

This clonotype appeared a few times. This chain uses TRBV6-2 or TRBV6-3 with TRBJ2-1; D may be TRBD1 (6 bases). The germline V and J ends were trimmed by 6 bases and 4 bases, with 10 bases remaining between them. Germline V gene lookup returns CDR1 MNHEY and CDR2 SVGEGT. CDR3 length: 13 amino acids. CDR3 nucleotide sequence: TGTGCCAGCAGGTCAACAGGGTACAATGAGCAGTTCTTC. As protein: CASRSTGYNEQFF.

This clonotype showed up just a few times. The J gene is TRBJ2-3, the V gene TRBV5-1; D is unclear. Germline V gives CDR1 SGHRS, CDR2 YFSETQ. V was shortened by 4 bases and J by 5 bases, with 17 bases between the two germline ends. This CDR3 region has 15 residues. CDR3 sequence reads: CASSVTTNSGDTQYF. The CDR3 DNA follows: TGCGCCAGCAGCGTTACCACAAATTCTGGAGATACGCAGTATTTT.

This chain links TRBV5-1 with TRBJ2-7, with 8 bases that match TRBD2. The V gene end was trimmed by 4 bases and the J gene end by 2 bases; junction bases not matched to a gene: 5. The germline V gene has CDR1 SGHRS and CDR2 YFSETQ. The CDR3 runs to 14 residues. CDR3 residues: CASSPGGLAYEQYF. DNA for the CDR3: TGCGCCAGCAGCCCGGGGGGGCTTGCCTACGAGCAGTACTTC.

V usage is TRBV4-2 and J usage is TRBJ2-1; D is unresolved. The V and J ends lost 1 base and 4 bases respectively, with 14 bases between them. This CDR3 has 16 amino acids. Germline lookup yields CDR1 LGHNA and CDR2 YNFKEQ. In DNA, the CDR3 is TGTGCCAGCAGCCAAGTTACCCCAGCCGGATACAATGAGCAGTTCTTC. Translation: CASSQVTPAGYNEQFF.

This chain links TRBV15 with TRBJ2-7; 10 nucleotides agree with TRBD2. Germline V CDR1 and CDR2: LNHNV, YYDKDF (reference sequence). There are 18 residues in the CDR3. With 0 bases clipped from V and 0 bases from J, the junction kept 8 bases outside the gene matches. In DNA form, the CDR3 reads TGTGCCACCAGCAGAGATTGGGGACTAGCGTCTAGCTCCTACGAGCAGTACTTC. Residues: CATSRDWGLASSSYEQYF.

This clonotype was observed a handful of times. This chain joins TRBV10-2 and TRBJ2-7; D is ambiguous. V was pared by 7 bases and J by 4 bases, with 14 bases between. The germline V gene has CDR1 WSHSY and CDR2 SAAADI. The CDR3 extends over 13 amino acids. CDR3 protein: CASTANSGYEQYF. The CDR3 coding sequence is TGCGCCAGCACGGCTAATTCTGGGTACGAGCAGTACTTC.

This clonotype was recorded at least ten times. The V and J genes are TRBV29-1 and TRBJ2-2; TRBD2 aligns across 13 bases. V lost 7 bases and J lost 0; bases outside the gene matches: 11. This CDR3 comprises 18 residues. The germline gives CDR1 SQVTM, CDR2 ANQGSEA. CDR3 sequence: CSAGSGTSGAPNTGELFF. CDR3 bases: TGCAGCGCCGGTTCCGGGACTAGCGGGGCTCCGAACACCGGGGAGCTGTTTTTT.

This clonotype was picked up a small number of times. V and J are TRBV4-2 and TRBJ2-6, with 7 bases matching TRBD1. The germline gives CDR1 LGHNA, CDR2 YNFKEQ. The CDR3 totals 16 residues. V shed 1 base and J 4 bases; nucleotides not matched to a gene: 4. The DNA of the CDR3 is TGTGCCAGCAGCCAAGTAGGGACAGAGGGGGCCAACGTCCTGACTTTC. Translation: CASSQVGTEGANVLTF.

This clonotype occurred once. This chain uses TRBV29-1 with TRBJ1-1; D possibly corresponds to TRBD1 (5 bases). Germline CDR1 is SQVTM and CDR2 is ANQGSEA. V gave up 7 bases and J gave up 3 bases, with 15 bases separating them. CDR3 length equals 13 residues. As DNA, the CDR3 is TGCAGCGACCGACAAGGGGTGGACACTGAAGCTTTCTTT. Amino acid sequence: CSDRQGVDTEAFF. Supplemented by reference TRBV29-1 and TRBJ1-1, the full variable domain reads SAVISQKPSRDICQRGTSLTIQCQVDSQVTMMFWYRQQPGQSLTLIATANQGSEATYESGFVIDKFPISRPNLTFSTLTVSNMSPEDSSIYLCSDRQGVDTEAFFGQGTRLTVV.

The CDR3 DNA is TGTGCCAGCAGTCGGTGGACTCCTAGTTCTTGGCAGTATTTT. Translating it yields CASSRWTPSSWQYF. V gene TRBV12-3 or TRBV12-4 combines with J gene TRBJ2-3; D is possibly TRBD2 (5 bases). The CDR3 is 14 residues long. V was shortened by 5 bases and J by 11 bases, with 20 bases between the two germline ends.